This T cell receptor beta chain emerged from a study of blood T cell repertoires in COVID-19. On the study more broadly: Samples of COVID-19 (acute and convalescent) were obtained from the United States, Italy and Spain.

Per the original methods: Scientists estimated how many nucleated cells there were by amplifying reference gene primers. Generated by immunoSEQ multiplex PCR, the TCRdb table keeps only in-frame clones and is missing some. That table supplies the V and J calls and clone size; D and trimming were determined from the DNA. The data show just under 95,000 clones, 80% seen once. J gave up 10 bases and V 3 bases, and 9 bases lay outside the gene matches. The CDR3 covers 15 residues. CDR1 and CDR2 (germline): LNHDA, SQIVND (reference sequence). This chain links TRBV19 with TRBJ1-6; 7 bases match TRBD1. Sequenced input: peripheral blood. The origin of this receptor is a man aged 50 to 60 who had recovered from COVID-19. This chain's CDR3 is CASSIGTVGTSPLHF. The CDR3 DNA reads TGTGCCAGTAGTATCGGGACAGTTGGGACCTCACCCCTCCACTTT.